This T cell receptor (beta chain) came from a study of blood T cell repertoires in COVID-19. The wider study: Donors in the United States, Italy and Spain gave samples during acute or convalescent COVID-19. T cells, B-cell-depleted T cells, or PBMCs supplied cDNA or gDNA.

Repertoires were generated with immunoSEQ multiplex PCR, while TCRdb's copy carries only in-frame clones and drops some. The sample consists of approximately 82,000 clones, 81% of them appearing once. The CDR3 contains 14 residues. V was trimmed by 0 bases and J by 1 base, leaving 7 bases between them. In germline, CDR1 is SGHNT, CDR2 YYREEE (reference sequence). The J gene is TRBJ1-1, the V gene TRBV5-4, with D hard to call. Input material: peripheral blood. The TCR was taken from a human donor in a cohort sampled during active COVID-19. Written as DNA, the CDR3 is TGTGCCAGCAGCTTGGGGAGGCGGAACACTGAAGCTTTCTTT. This gives the protein CASSLGRRNTEAFF.